These T cell receptor beta chains were read from a single sample in a study of shared clonotypes between healthy human individuals. Libraries were prepared by immunoSEQ multiplex PCR; TCRdb keeps only in-frame clonotypes and omits some of them. The sample yields around 550,000 clones, less than 96% seen once. Source material: naive CD4+ T cells sorted from blood. These TCRs come from a woman aged 25 to 39 in good health. CDR3s include the opening cysteine and the closing phenylalanine or tryptophan. Fields, in order: V gene, CDR3 length, CDR3 protein.

TRBV10-3 | 15 | CAISESASGYNEQFF
TRBV2 | 16 | CASIGQDLSGANVLTF
TRBV18 | 19 | CASSLTPGQGSSGANVLTF
TRBV10-3 | 13 | CAISVSANYGYTF
TRBV6-5 | 15 | CASSYSIRGSNEQFF
TRBV18 | 13 | CASSQSGANVLTF
TRBV27 | 13 | CASSLWTDEKLFF
TRBV2 | 15 | CASSYDRPHNSPLHF
TRBV20-1 | 11 | CSASGRYEQYF
TRBV5-1 | 14 | CASSFNTMNTEAFF
TRBV15 | 15 | CATSREGSGDNEQFF
TRBV18 | 14 | CASSPFLGDEKLFF
TRBV27 | 13 | CASSSQYNSPLHF
TRBV19 | 15 | CASKPGGGGNQPQHF
TRBV5-1 | 15 | CASSEAGGWYNEQFF
TRBV6-5 | 15 | CASSLPGQGTYEQYF
TRBV28 | 14 | CASTFLDRETEAFF
TRBV19 | 14 | CASSYSGGGNEQFF
TRBV2 | 15 | CASRLQGAPNEKLFF
TRBV19 | 17 | CASSRGLLAGGINEQFF
TRBV11-1 | 17 | CASSTATRRATNEKLFF
TRBV5-6 | 13 | CASSFAWDLEQFF
TRBV10-3 | 15 | CAISEGLAGASEQYF
TRBV4-1 | 15 | CASSRETSTKNIQYF
TRBV5-1 | 16 | CASSFDRAANTGELFF
TRBV4-2 | 15 | CATSRELYSNQPQHF
TRBV25-1 | 15 | CASSEPGAEAYEQYF
TRBV19 | 16 | CASRPKGDYSNQPQHF
TRBV29-1 | 11 | CSAVSGNTIYF
TRBV12-2 | 16 | CASRINSAANTGELFF
TRBV5-1 | 15 | CASSLTSGSTDEQFF
TRBV6-5 | 15 | CASSVRGGASDTQYF
TRBV7-9 | 17 | CASSFRGIRGEDYGYTF
TRBV28 | 12 | CAGLTPNYGYTF
TRBV14 | 15 | CASSQVRGDNTEAFF
TRBV5-1 | 15 | CASSPRTSGSYEQYF
TRBV4-2 | 14 | CASSSSGRFYEQYF
TRBV5-1 | 14 | CASSLTARNTEAFF
TRBV19 | 17 | CASSKTGGKYSNQPQHF
TRBV4-1 | 16 | CASSLIAGAYTGELFF
TRBV29-1 | 12 | CSVGQGYYEQYF
TRBV4-1 | 16 | CASSQGMDLSSYEQYF
TRBV28 | 13 | CASRGFGNQPQHF
TRBV4-1 | 14 | CASRFEGLTGELFF
TRBV5-1 | 16 | CASSLSPVSGANVLTF
TRBV25-1 | 18 | CASSGRKRAPVGGNEQFF
TRBV21-1 | 15 | CASSKGSQGAIEQYF
TRBV11-3 | 14 | CASSPSAADYEQYF
TRBV18 | 14 | CASSLGRQNTEAFF
TRBV10-3 | 16 | CAISESQWLANYGYTF
TRBV29-1 | 12 | CSVIMLGNEQFF
TRBV28 | 15 | CASSLRRGPNQPQHF
TRBV19 | 20 | CASSIFAVGSGATTNNEQFF
TRBV6-6 | 9 | CASGQPQHF
TRBV30 | 12 | CACGWIGQPQHF
TRBV6-4 | 14 | CASSVSGSTDTQYF